The clone carrying this T cell receptor (beta chain) was seen only once. The target antigen is unknown. Other DNA sequences in the same sample also yield this CDR3. These data come from a study of cytomegalovirus exposure and HLA in healthy donors. General study points: According to the study, roughly 160 TCR beta chains were cytomegalovirus-associated.

The germline V and J ends were trimmed by 5 bases and 6 bases, with 9 bases remaining between them. This CDR3 is 12 amino acids long. The germline gives CDR1 MNHNS, CDR2 SASEGT. The study ran its PCR with 60 Vbeta and 13 Jbeta primers. Clones were sequenced by immunoSEQ multiplex PCR, and TCRdb holds only the in-frame ones, with some missing. Here the sample spans about 150,000 clones, roughly 72% being singletons. The sequenced material came from PBMCs. V gene TRBV6-1 combines with J gene TRBJ2-3; D remains ambiguous. This TCR was recovered from a man aged 30 to 45 in good health and CMV-seronegative. CDR3 bases: TGTGCCAGCAGTCCAGGCGAGGATACGCAGTATTTT. It is translated as CASSPGEDTQYF.